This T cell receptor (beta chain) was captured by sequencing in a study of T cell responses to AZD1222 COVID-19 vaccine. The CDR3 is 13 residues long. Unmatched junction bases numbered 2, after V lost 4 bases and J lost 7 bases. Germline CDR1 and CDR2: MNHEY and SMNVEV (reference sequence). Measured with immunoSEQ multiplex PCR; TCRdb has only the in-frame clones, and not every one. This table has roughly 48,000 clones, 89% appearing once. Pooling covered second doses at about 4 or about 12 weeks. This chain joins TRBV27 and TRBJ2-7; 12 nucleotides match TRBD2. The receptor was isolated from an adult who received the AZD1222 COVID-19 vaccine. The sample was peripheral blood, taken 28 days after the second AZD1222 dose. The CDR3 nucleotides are TGTGCCAGCAGTTACACTAGCGGGAGGGAGCAGTACTTC. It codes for CASSYTSGREQYF.